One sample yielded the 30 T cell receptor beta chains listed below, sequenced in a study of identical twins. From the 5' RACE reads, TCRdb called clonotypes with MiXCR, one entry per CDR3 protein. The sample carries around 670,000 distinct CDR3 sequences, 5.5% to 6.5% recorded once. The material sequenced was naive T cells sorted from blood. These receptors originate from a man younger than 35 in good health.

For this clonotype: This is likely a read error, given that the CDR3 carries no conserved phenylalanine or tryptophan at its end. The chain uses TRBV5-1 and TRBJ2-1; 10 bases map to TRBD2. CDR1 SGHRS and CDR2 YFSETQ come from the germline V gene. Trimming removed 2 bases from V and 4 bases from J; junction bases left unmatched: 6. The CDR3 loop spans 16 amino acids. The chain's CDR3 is CASSFRTSGLYNEQFS. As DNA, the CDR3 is TGCGCCAGCAGCTTTCGGACTAGCGGTCTTTACAATGAGCAGTTCTCC.

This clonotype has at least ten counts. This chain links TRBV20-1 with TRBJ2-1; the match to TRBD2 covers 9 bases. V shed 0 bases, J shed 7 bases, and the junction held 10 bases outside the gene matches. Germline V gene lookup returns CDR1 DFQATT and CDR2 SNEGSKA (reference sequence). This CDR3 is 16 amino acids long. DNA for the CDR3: TGCAGTGCTAGAGATTATCGGACTAGCGACCAAAATGAGCAGTTCTTC. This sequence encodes CSARDYRTSDQNEQFF.

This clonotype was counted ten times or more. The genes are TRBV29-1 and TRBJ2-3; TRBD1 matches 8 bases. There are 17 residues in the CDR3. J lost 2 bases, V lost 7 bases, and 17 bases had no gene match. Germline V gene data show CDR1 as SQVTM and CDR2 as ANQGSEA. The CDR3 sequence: CSGSTGQASTFTDTQYF. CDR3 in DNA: TGCAGCGGTTCCACGGGACAGGCCTCCACTTTCACAGATACGCAGTATTTT.

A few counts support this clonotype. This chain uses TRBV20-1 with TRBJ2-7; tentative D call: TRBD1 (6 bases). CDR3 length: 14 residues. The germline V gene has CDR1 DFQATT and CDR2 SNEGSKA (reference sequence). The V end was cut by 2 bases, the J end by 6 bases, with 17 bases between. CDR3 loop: CSARFRDKLVEQYF. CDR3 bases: TGCAGTGCTAGATTTCGGGACAAATTGGTCGAGCAGTACTTC.

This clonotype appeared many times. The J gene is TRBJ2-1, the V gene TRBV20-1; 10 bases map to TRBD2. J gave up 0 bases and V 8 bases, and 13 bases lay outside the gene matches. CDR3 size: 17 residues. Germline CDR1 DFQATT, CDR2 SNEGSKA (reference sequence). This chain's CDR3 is CSPSGRSGRASYNEQFF. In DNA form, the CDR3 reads TGCAGTCCCTCGGGAAGGAGCGGGAGGGCCTCCTACAATGAGCAGTTCTTC.

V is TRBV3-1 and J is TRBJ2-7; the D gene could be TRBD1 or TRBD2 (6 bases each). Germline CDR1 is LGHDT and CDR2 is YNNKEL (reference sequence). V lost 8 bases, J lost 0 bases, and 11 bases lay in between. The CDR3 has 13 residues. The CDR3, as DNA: TGTGCCAGCCGGGGGCCTATCTCCTACGAGCAGTACTTC. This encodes CASRGPISYEQYF.

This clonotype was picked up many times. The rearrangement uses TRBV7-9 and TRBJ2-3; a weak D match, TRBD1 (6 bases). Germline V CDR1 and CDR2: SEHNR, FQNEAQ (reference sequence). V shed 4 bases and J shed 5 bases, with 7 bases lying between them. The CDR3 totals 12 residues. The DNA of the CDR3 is TGTGCCAGCAGCTCACAGGGAGATACGCAGTATTTT. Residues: CASSSQGDTQYF.

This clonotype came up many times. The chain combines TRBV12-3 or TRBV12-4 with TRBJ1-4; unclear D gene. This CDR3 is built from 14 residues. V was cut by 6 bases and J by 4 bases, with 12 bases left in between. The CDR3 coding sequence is TGTGCCAGCAGCCCGGACGCTAGTAATGAAAAACTGTTTTTT. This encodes CASSPDASNEKLFF.

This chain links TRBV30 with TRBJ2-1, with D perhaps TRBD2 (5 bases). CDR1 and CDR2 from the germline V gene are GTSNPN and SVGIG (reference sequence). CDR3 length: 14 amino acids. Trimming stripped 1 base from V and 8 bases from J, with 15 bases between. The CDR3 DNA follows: TGTGCCTGGAGTGCGGCGGGTACTCGATATGAGCAGTTCTTC. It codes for CAWSAAGTRYEQFF.

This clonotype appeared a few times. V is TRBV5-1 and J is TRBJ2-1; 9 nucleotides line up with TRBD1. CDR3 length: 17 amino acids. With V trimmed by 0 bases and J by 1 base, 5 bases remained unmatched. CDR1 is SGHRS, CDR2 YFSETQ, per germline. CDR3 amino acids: CASSLGSGQGSYNEQFF. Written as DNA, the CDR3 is TGCGCCAGCAGCTTGGGGTCGGGACAGGGATCCTACAATGAGCAGTTCTTC.

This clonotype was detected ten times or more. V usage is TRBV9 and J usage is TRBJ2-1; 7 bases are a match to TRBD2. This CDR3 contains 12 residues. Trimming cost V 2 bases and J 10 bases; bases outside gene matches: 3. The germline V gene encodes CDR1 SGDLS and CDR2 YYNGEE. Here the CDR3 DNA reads TGTGCCAGCAGCGTGGCGACTAGCGAGCAGTTCTTC. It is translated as CASSVATSEQFF.

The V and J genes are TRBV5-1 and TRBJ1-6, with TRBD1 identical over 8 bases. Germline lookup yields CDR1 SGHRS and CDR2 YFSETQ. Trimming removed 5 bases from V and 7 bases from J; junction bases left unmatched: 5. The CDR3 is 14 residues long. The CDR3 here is CASRTGQENSPLHF. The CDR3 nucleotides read TGCGCCAGCAGAACGGGACAGGAGAATTCACCCCTCCACTTT.

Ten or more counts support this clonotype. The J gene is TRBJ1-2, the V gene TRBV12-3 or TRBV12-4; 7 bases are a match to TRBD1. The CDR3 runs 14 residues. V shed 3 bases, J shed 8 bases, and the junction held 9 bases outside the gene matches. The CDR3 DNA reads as TGTGCCAGCAGTTTCAAAACAGGGGCCGACGGCTACACCTTC. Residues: CASSFKTGADGYTF.

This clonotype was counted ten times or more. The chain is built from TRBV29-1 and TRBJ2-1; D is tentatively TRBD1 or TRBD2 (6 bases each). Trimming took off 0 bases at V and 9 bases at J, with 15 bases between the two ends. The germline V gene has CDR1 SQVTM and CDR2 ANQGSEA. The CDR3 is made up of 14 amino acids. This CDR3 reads CSVEDLGGVGEQFF. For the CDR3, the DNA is TGCAGCGTTGAAGACCTCGGGGGCGTGGGTGAGCAGTTCTTC.

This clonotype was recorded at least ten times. CDR3: CASSFDSLGNEKLFF. In DNA, the CDR3 is TGCGCCAGCAGCTTTGACAGCCTGGGGAATGAAAAACTGTTTTTT. The rearrangement links TRBV5-1 to TRBJ1-4; tentative D call: TRBD1 (5 bases). Trimming removed 2 bases from V and 5 bases from J, with 13 bases in between. The germline gives CDR1 SGHRS, CDR2 YFSETQ. The CDR3 consists of 15 residues.

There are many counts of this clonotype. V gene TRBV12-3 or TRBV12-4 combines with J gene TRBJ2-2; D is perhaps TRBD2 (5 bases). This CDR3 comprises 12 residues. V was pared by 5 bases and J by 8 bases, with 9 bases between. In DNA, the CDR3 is TGTGCCAGCAGTCGAGGCGGGGGGGAGCTGTTTTTT. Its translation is CASSRGGGELFF.

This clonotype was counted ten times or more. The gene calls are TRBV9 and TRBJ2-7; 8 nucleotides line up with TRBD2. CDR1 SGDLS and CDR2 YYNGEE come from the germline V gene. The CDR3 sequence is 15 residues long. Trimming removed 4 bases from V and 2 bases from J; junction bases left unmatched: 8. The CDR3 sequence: CASSPGGDATYEQYF. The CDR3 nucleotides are TGTGCCAGCAGCCCCGGGGGGGACGCTACCTACGAGCAGTACTTC.

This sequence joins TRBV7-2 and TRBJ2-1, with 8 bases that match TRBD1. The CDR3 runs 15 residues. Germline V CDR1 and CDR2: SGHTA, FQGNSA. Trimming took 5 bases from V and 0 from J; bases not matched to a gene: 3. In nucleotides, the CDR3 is TGTGCCAGCAGCCGGACAGGGAACTCCTACAATGAGCAGTTCTTC. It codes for CASSRTGNSYNEQFF.

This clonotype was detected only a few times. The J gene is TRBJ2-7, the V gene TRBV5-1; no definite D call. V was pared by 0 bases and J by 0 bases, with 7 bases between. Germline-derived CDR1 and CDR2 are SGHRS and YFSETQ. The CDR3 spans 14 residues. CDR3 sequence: CASSLDVRSYEQYV. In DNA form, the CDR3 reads TGCGCCAGCAGCTTGGACGTTCGCTCCTACGAGCAGTACGTC.

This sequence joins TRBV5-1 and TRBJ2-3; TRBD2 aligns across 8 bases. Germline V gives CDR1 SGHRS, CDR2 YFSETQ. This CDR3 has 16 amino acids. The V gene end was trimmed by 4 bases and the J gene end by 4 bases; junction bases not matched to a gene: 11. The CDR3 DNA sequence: TGCGCCAGCAGCCCATACGGTGTTAGCGGGGCAGATACGCAGTATTTT. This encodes CASSPYGVSGADTQYF.

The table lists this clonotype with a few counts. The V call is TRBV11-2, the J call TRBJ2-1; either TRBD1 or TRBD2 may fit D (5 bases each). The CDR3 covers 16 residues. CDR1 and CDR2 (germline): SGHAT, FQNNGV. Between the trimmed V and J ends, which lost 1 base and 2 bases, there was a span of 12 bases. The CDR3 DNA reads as TGTGCCAGCAGCTTAGTTTCACGGGGCACCTACAATGAGCAGTTCTTC. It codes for CASSLVSRGTYNEQFF.

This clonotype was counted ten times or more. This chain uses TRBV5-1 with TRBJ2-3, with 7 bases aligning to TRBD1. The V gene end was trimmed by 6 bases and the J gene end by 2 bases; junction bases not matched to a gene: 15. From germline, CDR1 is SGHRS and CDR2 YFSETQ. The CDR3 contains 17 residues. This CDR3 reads CASNPTSDRAITDTQYF. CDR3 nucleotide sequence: TGCGCCAGCAACCCCACCTCCGACAGGGCCATCACAGATACGCAGTATTTT.

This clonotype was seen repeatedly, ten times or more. CDR3 in amino acids: CASSRFYEQYV. CDR3 DNA sequence: TGCGCCAGCAGTCGGTTTTACGAGCAGTACGTC. The V call is TRBV5-1, the J call TRBJ2-7, with D uncertain. Trimming stripped 5 bases from V and 4 bases from J, with 7 bases between. The germline V gene encodes CDR1 SGHRS and CDR2 YFSETQ. This CDR3 has 11 amino acids.

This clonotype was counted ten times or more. CDR3 in DNA: TGTGCCAGCAGTTTACCGGCTAGCTTGTTCGAGCAGTACTTC. This sequence encodes CASSLPASLFEQYF. The V call is TRBV28, the J call TRBJ2-7; a possible D gene is TRBD2 (5 bases). CDR1 and CDR2 (germline): MDHEN, SYDVKM. The CDR3 spans 14 residues. Trimming removed 2 bases at V and 6 bases at J, with 14 bases between.

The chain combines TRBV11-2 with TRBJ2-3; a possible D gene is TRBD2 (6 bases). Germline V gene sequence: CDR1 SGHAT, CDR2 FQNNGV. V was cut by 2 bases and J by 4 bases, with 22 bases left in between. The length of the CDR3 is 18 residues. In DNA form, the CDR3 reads TGTGCCAGCAGCTTATTACACGGGAGATCCAGGGCCCCAGATACGCAGTATTTT. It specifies CASSLLHGRSRAPDTQYF.

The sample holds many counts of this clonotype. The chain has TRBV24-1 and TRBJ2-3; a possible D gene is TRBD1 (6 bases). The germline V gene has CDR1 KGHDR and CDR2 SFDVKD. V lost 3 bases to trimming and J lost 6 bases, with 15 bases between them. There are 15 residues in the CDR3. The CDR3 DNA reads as TGTGCCACCAGTGATAACAGGGCGACGGATGATACGCAGTATTTT. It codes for CATSDNRATDDTQYF.

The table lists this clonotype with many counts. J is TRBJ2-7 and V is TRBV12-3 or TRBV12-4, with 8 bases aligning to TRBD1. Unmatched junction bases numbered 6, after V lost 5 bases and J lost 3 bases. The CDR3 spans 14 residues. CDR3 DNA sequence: TGTGCCAGCAGTGGACAGGGTCACAACTACGAGCAGTACTTC. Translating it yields CASSGQGHNYEQYF.

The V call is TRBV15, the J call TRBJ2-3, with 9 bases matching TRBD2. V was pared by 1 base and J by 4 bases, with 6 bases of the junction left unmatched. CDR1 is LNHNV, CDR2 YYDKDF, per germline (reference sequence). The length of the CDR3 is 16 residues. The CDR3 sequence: CATSRVGGRAPDTQYF. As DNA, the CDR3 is TGTGCCACCAGCAGAGTCGGCGGGAGGGCCCCAGATACGCAGTATTTT.

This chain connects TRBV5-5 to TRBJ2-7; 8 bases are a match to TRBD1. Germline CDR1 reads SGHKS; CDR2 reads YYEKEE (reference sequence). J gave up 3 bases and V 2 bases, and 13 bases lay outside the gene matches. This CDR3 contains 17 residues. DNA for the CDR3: TGTGCCAGCAGCTTCGGGTGGACAGGGTGGGATCTCTACGAGCAGTACGTC. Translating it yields CASSFGWTGWDLYEQYV.

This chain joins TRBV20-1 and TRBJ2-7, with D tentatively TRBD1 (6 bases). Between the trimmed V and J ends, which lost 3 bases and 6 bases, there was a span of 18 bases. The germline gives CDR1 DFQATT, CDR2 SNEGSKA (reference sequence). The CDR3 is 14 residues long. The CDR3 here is CSASVPGTFREQYF. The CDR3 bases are TGCAGTGCTAGCGTCCCAGGGACATTCCGCGAGCAGTACTTC.